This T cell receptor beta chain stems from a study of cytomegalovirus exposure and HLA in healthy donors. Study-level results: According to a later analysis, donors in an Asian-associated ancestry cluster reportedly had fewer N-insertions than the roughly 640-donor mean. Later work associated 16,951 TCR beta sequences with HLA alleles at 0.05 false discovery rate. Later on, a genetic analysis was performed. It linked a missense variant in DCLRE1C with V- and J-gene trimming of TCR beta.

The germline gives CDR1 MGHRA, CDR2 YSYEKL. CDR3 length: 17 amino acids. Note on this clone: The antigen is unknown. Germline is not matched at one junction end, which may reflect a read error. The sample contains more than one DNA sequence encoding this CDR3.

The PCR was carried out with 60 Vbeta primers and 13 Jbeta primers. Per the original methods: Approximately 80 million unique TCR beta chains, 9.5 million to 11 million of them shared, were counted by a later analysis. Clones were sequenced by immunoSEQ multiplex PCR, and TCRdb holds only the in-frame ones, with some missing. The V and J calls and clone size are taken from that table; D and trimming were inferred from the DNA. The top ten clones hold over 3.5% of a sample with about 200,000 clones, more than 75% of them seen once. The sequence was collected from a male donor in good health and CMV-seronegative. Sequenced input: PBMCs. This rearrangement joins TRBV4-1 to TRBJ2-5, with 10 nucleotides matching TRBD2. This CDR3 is CASSPLVKTSGQETQYF. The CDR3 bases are TGCGCCAGCAGCCCACTGGTAAAGACTAGCGGGCAAGAGACTCAGTACTTC.